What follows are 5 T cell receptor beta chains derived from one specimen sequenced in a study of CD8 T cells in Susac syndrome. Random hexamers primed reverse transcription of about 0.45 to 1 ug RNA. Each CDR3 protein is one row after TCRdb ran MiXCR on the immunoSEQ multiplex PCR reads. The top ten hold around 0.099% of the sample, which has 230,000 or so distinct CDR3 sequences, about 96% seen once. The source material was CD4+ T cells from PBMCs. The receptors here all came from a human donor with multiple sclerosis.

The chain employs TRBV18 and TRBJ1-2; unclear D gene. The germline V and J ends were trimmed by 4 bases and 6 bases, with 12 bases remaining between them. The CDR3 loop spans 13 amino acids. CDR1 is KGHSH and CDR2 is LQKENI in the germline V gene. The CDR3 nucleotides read TGTGCCAGCTCACTGGACCTCACGGATGGCTACACCTTC. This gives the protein CASSLDLTDGYTF.

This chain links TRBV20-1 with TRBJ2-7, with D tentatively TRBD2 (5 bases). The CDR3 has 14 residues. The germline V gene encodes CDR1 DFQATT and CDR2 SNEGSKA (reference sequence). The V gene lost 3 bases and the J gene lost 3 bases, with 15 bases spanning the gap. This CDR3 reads CSARGSGSLYEQYF. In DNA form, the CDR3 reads TGCAGTGCTAGGGGGTCGGGAAGTCTCTACGAGCAGTACTTC.

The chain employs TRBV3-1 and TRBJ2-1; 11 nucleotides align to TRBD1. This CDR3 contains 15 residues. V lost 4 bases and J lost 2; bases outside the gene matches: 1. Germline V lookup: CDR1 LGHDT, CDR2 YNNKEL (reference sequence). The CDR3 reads CASSRDRGTYNEQFF. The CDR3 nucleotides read TGTGCCAGCAGCCGGGACAGGGGGACCTACAATGAGCAGTTCTTC.

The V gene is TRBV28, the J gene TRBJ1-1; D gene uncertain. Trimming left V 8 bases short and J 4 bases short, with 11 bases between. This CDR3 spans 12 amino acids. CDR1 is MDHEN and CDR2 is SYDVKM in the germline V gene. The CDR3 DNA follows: TGTGCCAGCGGCCGTCGGGCCACTGAAGCTTTCTTT. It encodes CASGRRATEAFF. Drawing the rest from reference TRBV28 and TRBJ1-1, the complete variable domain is DVKVTQSSRYLVKRTGEKVFLECVQDMDHENMFWYRQDPGLGLRLIYFSYDVKMKEKGDIPEGYSVSREKKERFSLILESASTNQTSMYLCASGRRATEAFFGQGTRLTVV.

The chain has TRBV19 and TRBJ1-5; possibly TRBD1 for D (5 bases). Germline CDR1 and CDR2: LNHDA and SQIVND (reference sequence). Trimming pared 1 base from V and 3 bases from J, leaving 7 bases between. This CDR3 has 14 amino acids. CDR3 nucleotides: TGTGCCAGTAGTATAGTCAGGGTCAATCAGCCCCAGCATTTT. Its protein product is CASSIVRVNQPQHF.